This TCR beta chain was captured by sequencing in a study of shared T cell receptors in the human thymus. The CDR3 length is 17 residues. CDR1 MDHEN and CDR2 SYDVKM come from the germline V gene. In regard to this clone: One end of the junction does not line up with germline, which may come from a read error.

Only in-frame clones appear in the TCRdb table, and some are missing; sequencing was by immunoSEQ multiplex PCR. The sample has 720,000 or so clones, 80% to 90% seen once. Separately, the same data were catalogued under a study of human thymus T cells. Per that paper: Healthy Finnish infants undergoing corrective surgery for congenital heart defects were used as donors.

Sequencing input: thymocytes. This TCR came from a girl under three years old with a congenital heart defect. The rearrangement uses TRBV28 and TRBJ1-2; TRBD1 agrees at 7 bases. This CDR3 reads CASNLWGTDRTSYGYTF. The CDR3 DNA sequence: TGTGCCAGCAATTTATGGGGGACAGATCGAACCTCCTATGGCTACACCTTC.